Shown below are 8 T cell receptor beta chains from a single sample sequenced in a study of CD8 T cells in ankylosing spondylitis. Study-wide results and limits: Blood from ankylosing spondylitis patients appeared to carry a characteristic eight-variant TCR beta motif.

MiXCR was run by TCRdb on the 5' RACE reads, yielding one entry per CDR3 protein. The sample contains under 950,000 distinct CDR3 sequences, around 17% of which appear only once. For these receptors, no antigen is known. Material for sequencing was blood, either unsorted or a sorted T cell fraction (not recorded which). Receptors were obtained from a male donor with ankylosing spondylitis.

A few counts support this clonotype. The chain links TRBV7-9 to TRBJ2-1; 7 bases line up with TRBD2. The V and J ends lost 5 bases and 2 bases, in that order; junction bases with no gene match: 6. The CDR3 is made up of 15 amino acids. Germline CDR1 is SEHNR and CDR2 is FQNEAQ (reference sequence). CDR3 protein: CASSLTSEPYNEQFF. The CDR3 nucleotides are TGTGCCAGCAGCCTTACTAGCGAACCCTACAATGAGCAGTTCTTC.

V gene TRBV4-1 combines with J gene TRBJ2-7; tentatively, D is TRBD1 (5 bases). Germline loops: CDR1 MGHRA, CDR2 YSYEKL. Trimming stripped 1 base from V and 5 bases from J, with 9 bases between. CDR3 length equals 13 residues. The CDR3 region is CASSQGGANEQYF. CDR3 DNA: TGCGCCAGCAGCCAAGGGGGCGCGAACGAGCAGTACTTC.

V and J are TRBV3-1 and TRBJ2-3; TRBD2 agrees at 10 bases. Germline-derived CDR1 and CDR2 are LGHDT and YNNKEL (reference sequence). V shed 4 bases and J 2 bases; nucleotides not matched to a gene: 6. The CDR3 contains 16 residues. The CDR3 loop reads CASSPVAGGLTDTQYF. The CDR3 bases are TGTGCCAGCAGCCCGGTAGCGGGAGGCCTCACAGATACGCAGTATTTT.

This clonotype was counted once. V and J are TRBV5-1 and TRBJ2-5; 11 bases line up with TRBD2. CDR1 is SGHRS, CDR2 YFSETQ, per germline. The CDR3 consists of 16 residues. J was trimmed by 5 bases and V by 4 bases; bases with no gene match: 10. In DNA, the CDR3 is TGCGCCAGCAGCGAGGGGACTAGCGGTGGACGGGAGACCCAGTACTTC. Amino acids: CASSEGTSGGRETQYF.

This rearrangement joins TRBV6-1 to TRBJ1-1; D is uncertain. The CDR3 is 13 amino acids. CDR1 and CDR2 from the germline V gene are MNHNS and SASEGT. Trimming took 6 bases from V and 3 from J, leaving 11 bases between them. CDR3 loop: CASRNTDYTEAFF. CDR3 bases: TGTGCCAGCAGAAATACAGATTACACTGAAGCTTTCTTT.

There are a few counts of this clonotype. The V call is TRBV9, the J call TRBJ2-3, with 12 positions matching TRBD1. With 4 bases clipped from V and 4 bases from J, the junction kept 4 bases outside the gene matches. Germline V gene data show CDR1 as SGDLS and CDR2 as YYNGEE. The CDR3 consists of 15 residues. The CDR3 bases are TGTGCCAGCAGCCCGGGACAGGGGGCAGCAGATACGCAGTATTTT. It is translated as CASSPGQGAADTQYF.

The chain joins TRBV7-8 to TRBJ2-5; D might be TRBD2 (5 bases). V lost 5 bases, J lost 1 base, and 11 bases lay in between. This CDR3 region has 14 residues. The germline V gene has CDR1 SGHVS and CDR2 FQNEAQ. CDR3 amino acids: CASSPTDFQETQYF. CDR3 nucleotide sequence: TGTGCCAGCAGCCCCACGGACTTCCAAGAGACCCAGTACTTC. Combining the CDR3 with reference TRBV7-8 and TRBJ2-5 gives the whole variable domain GAGVSQSPRYKVAKRGQDVALRCDPISGHVSLFWYQQALGQGPEFLTYFQNEAQLDKSGLPSDRFFAERPEGSVSTLKIQRTQQEDSAVYLCASSPTDFQETQYFGPGTRLLVL.

This clonotype was counted many times. The chain carries TRBV5-1 and TRBJ1-6; D is unresolved. V gave up 4 bases and J gave up 5 bases, with 10 bases separating them. Germline V gene sequence: CDR1 SGHRS, CDR2 YFSETQ. This CDR3 region has 14 residues. The CDR3 DNA reads as TGCGCCAGCAGCGTCGGATACGATAATTCACCCCTCCACTTT. Protein sequence: CASSVGYDNSPLHF.